Shown below are 28 T cell receptor beta chains from a single sample sequenced in a study of neurological immune-mediated disorders. A single record per CDR3 protein comes from TCRdb applying MiXCR to the 5' RACE reads. The sample consists of some 33,000 distinct CDR3 sequences, approximately 1.5% of them appearing once. Sequenced: PBMCs. The source is a woman in her twenties or thirties with multiple sclerosis.

This clonotype was counted ten times or more. The rearrangement joins TRBV20-1 to TRBJ1-5; D is possibly TRBD1 (6 bases). The CDR3 length is 14 residues. Trimming cost V 6 bases and J 6 bases, with 18 bases left between them. CDR1 is DFQATT, CDR2 SNEGSKA, per germline (reference sequence). In nucleotides, the CDR3 is TGCAGTGCCCGACAGGCGGGGGATGGTCAGCCCCAGCATTTT. This codes for CSARQAGDGQPQHF.

This clonotype was recorded at least ten times. The V gene is TRBV9, the J gene TRBJ2-3; 9 bases are shared with TRBD2. The germline CDR1 and CDR2 sequences are SGDLS and YYNGEE. Trimming removed 4 bases from V and 4 bases from J; junction bases left unmatched: 4. The length of the CDR3 is 14 residues. DNA for the CDR3: TGTGCCAGCAGCTATGGGACTAGCCCAGATACGCAGTATTTT. This translates into CASSYGTSPDTQYF.

Many counts were recorded for this clonotype. The J gene is TRBJ1-2, the V gene TRBV4-3; no reliable D call. V was pared by 0 bases and J by 3 bases, with 11 bases between. The CDR3 extends over 15 amino acids. CDR1 and CDR2 (germline): LGHNA, YSLEER. CDR3 in DNA: TGCGCCAGCAGCCAAGATAGGGCAGACTACTATGGCTACACCTTC. This translates into CASSQDRADYYGYTF.

This clonotype was detected many times. The V gene is TRBV9, the J gene TRBJ1-5; TRBD1 might be the D (5 bases). The CDR3 extends over 14 amino acids. The V gene lost 0 bases and the J gene lost 1 base, with 5 bases spanning the gap. The germline CDR1 and CDR2 sequences are SGDLS and YYNGEE. The CDR3: CASSVGDSNQPQHF. The CDR3 nucleotides read TGTGCCAGCAGCGTAGGGGACAGCAATCAGCCCCAGCATTTT.

This clonotype was counted at least ten times. The chain combines TRBV5-1 with TRBJ2-7; no clear D. The CDR3 covers 13 residues. The V and J ends lost 0 bases and 6 bases respectively, with 10 bases between them. The germline V gene has CDR1 SGHRS and CDR2 YFSETQ. The CDR3 spells CASSLDATVEQYF. In DNA form, the CDR3 reads TGCGCCAGCAGCTTGGATGCCACCGTCGAGCAGTACTTC.

This clonotype occurred a few times. V is TRBV7-8 and J is TRBJ1-4; D remains ambiguous. Trimming cost V 3 bases and J 1 base, with 9 bases left between them. The CDR3 spans 15 residues. Germline CDR1 reads SGHVS; CDR2 reads FQNEAQ. CDR3 sequence: CASSFRAVTNEKLFF. Written as DNA, the CDR3 is TGTGCCAGCAGCTTCCGGGCAGTAACTAATGAAAAACTGTTTTTT.

In this sample, this clonotype turned up many times. The V and J genes are TRBV5-6 and TRBJ2-3; D is uncertain. CDR3 length: 16 amino acids. Germline V gene data show CDR1 as SGHDT and CDR2 as YYEEEE. V dropped 4 bases and J dropped 0 bases, with 15 bases sitting between them. The CDR3 nucleotides are TGTGCCAGCAGCCGGAACGGTAGACGGAGCACAGATACGCAGTATTTT. Translation: CASSRNGRRSTDTQYF.

This clonotype was observed many times. The rearrangement links TRBV7-2 to TRBJ1-1; D remains unclear. The CDR3 has 14 residues. The V and J ends lost 2 bases and 0 bases respectively, with 7 bases between them. Germline values: CDR1 SGHTA, CDR2 FQGNSA. CDR3 loop: CASSLLRMNTEAFF. Here the CDR3 DNA reads TGTGCCAGCAGCTTATTACGAATGAACACTGAAGCTTTCTTT.

This clonotype was seen a handful of times. The junction and the germline gene differ at one end; a read error may be behind it. V gene TRBV5-4 combines with J gene TRBJ2-1; D gene ambiguous. Germline assignment: CDR1 SGHNT and CDR2 YYREEE (reference sequence). This CDR3 has 13 amino acids. The CDR3 DNA is TGTGCCAGCAGCGACGAGTATAGCTACGAGAAGTACTTC. Translating gives CASSDEYSYEKYF. The whole variable domain, remainder taken from reference TRBV5-4 and TRBJ2-1, is ETGVTQSPTHLIKTRGQQVTLRCSSQSGHNTVSWYQQALGQGPQFIFQYYREEENGRGNFPPRFSGLQFPNYSSELNVNALELDDSALYLCASSDEYSYEKYFGPGTRLTVL.

There are many counts of this clonotype. The rearrangement joins TRBV25-1 to TRBJ2-6; D ambiguous. V was cut by 7 bases and J by 2 bases, with 0 bases left in between. The germline V gene has CDR1 MGHDK and CDR2 SYGVNS. This CDR3 has 11 amino acids. CDR3 coding DNA: TGTGCCAGCACTGGGGCCAACGTCCTGACTTTC. It translates to CASTGANVLTF.

This clonotype counts as medium-sized. The chain joins TRBV20-1 to TRBJ1-1, with a tentative D call TRBD1 (5 bases). Germline-derived CDR1 and CDR2 are DFQATT and SNEGSKA (reference sequence). Trimming cost V 0 bases and J 5 bases, with 13 bases left between them. This CDR3 has 14 residues. DNA of the CDR3: TGCAGTGCTAGAGACGCCAGGGAGAGGACTGAAGCTTTCTTT. Protein product: CSARDARERTEAFF.

As to this clonotype: It may be a read error: a sequence one base away is much more abundant. No conserved phenylalanine or tryptophan ends this CDR3, so it is likely a read error. The gene calls are TRBV7-2 and TRBJ1-2; 8 nucleotides match TRBD1. The germline gives CDR1 SGHTA, CDR2 FQGNSA. V was clipped by 7 bases and J by 8 bases; unmatched bases: 6. CDR3 length: 12 residues. In DNA, the CDR3 is TGTGCCAGCACCACAGGGGGTGGAGGCTACACCATC. The encoded protein is CASTTGGGGYTI.

This clonotype showed up many times. This sequence joins TRBV18 and TRBJ1-1, with D hard to call. Germline lookup yields CDR1 KGHSH and CDR2 LQKENI. The germline V and J ends were trimmed by 1 base and 2 bases, with 8 bases remaining between them. The CDR3 loop spans 14 amino acids. CDR3 coding DNA: TGTGCCAGCTCACCACAGGCCTCCAACACTGAAGCTTTCTTT. Residues: CASSPQASNTEAFF.

This clonotype was counted many times. The chain couples TRBV9 to TRBJ1-5; D is possibly TRBD1 (5 bases). Germline V gene data show CDR1 as SGDLS and CDR2 as YYNGEE. This CDR3 has 15 amino acids. V lost 7 bases to trimming and J lost 4 bases, with 18 bases between them. The CDR3 spells CASAVGGGGNQPQHF. CDR3 nucleotides: TGTGCCAGCGCCGTAGGTGGGGGGGGTAATCAGCCCCAGCATTTT.

Many counts were recorded for this clonotype. V and J are TRBV7-2 and TRBJ1-1; no firm D call. With 6 bases removed from V and 4 bases from J, the gap between germline ends came to 18 bases. CDR1 and CDR2 (germline): SGHTA, FQGNSA. This CDR3 is built from 15 residues. The DNA of the CDR3 is TGTGCCAGCAGGAATGACCCAACCCGTCGCACTGAAGCTTTCTTT. Translated: CASRNDPTRRTEAFF.

This clonotype was counted at least ten times. The V call is TRBV7-2, the J call TRBJ2-1, with D perhaps matching TRBD1 (5 bases). The CDR3 runs to 13 residues. The V end lost 2 bases, the J end lost 6 bases, and 8 bases lay between the germline ends. In germline, CDR1 is SGHTA, CDR2 FQGNSA. CDR3 protein: CASSLTGLNEQFF. The CDR3 DNA reads as TGTGCCAGCAGCTTAACAGGTCTCAATGAGCAGTTCTTC.

This clonotype appeared many times. This chain links TRBV20-1 with TRBJ1-5; 12 bases agree with TRBD1. CDR1 and CDR2 from the germline V gene are DFQATT and SNEGSKA (reference sequence). The CDR3 has 15 residues. The CDR3: CSAGTGGGWNQPQHF. CDR3 nucleotides: TGCAGCGCCGGGACAGGGGGCGGTTGGAATCAGCCCCAGCATTTT.

This clonotype was recorded many times. This chain uses TRBV4-1 with TRBJ1-2; unclear D gene. V dropped 3 bases and J dropped 2 bases, with 10 bases sitting between them. Germline CDR1 MGHRA, CDR2 YSYEKL. There are 14 residues in the CDR3. The CDR3 loop is CASSHQGRNYGYTF. CDR3 nucleotides: TGCGCCAGCAGCCACCAAGGACGGAACTATGGCTACACCTTC.

In its sample, this clonotype was seen many times. This sequence joins TRBV4-3 and TRBJ1-2; D is unclear. Germline CDR1 reads LGHNA; CDR2 reads YSLEER. The CDR3 has 15 amino acids. The germline V and J ends were trimmed by 0 bases and 8 bases, with 16 bases remaining between them. The CDR3 reads CASSQELTLPRGYTF. The CDR3 nucleotides read TGCGCCAGCAGCCAAGAATTGACGCTCCCACGGGGCTACACCTTC.

This clonotype was picked up many times. This rearrangement joins TRBV5-5 to TRBJ1-1; D not certain. V was shortened by 1 base and J by 1 base, with 11 bases between the two germline ends. Germline V gene sequence: CDR1 SGHKS, CDR2 YYEKEE (reference sequence). This CDR3 contains 15 residues. The CDR3 protein is CASSLPLRTNTEAFF. The CDR3 DNA reads as TGTGCCAGCAGCTTGCCCCTGCGGACGAACACTGAAGCTTTCTTT.

There are many counts of this clonotype. The rearrangement joins TRBV9 to TRBJ1-2; a weak D match, TRBD1 (6 bases). This CDR3 contains 17 residues. Germline values: CDR1 SGDLS, CDR2 YYNGEE. Trimming stripped 3 bases from V and 8 bases from J, with 26 bases between. The CDR3 protein is CASSGWQQGSDPYGYTF. For the CDR3, the DNA is TGTGCCAGCAGCGGCTGGCAACAGGGATCAGACCCTTACGGCTACACCTTC.

This clonotype occurred many times. The CDR3 loop is CSAQGWVAGGQTYEQYF. In DNA, the CDR3 is TGCAGTGCCCAGGGGTGGGTAGCGGGGGGCCAAACCTACGAGCAGTACTTC. The rearrangement links TRBV20-1 to TRBJ2-7; 10 bases match TRBD2. V lost 6 bases to trimming and J lost 2 bases; unmatched junction nucleotides: 16. The germline V gene encodes CDR1 DFQATT and CDR2 SNEGSKA (reference sequence). The CDR3 extends over 17 amino acids.

This clonotype is medium-sized in the sample. This chain connects TRBV20-1 to TRBJ1-6, with TRBD1 identical over 8 bases. The CDR3 extends over 15 amino acids. The trim removed 3 bases at V and 9 bases at J, leaving 10 bases unmatched. CDR1 and CDR2 from the germline V gene are DFQATT and SNEGSKA (reference sequence). The CDR3: CSASYKQGAGSPLHF. DNA of the CDR3: TGCAGTGCTAGTTATAAGCAGGGGGCTGGTTCACCCCTCCACTTT.

This clonotype showed up many times. V gene TRBV12-3 or TRBV12-4 combines with J gene TRBJ1-3; no reliable D call. This CDR3 spans 14 amino acids. V was shortened by 4 bases and J by 2 bases, with 9 bases between the two germline ends. For the CDR3, the DNA is TGTGCCAGCAGTTCCCCACGGACTGGAAACACCATATATTTT. Protein: CASSSPRTGNTIYF.

This clonotype was detected many times. The rearrangement uses TRBV20-1 and TRBJ1-4; D ambiguous. CDR3 length: 13 amino acids. The germline gives CDR1 DFQATT, CDR2 SNEGSKA (reference sequence). V lost 5 bases to trimming and J lost 7 bases, with 14 bases between them. CDR3 nucleotide sequence: TGCAGTGCTTTTATCGGGCTGGGTGAAAAACTGTTTTTT. Protein sequence: CSAFIGLGEKLFF.

This clonotype was detected ten times or more. This chain connects TRBV4-3 to TRBJ1-4; 8 positions agree with TRBD1. Germline V CDR1 and CDR2: LGHNA, YSLEER. The CDR3 spans 16 residues. The V segment lost 0 bases and the J segment 8 bases; nucleotides outside the gene matches: 8. The CDR3 nucleotides are TGCGCCAGCAGCCAAGAACCCCAGGGGGCTTGGGAAAAACTGTTTTTT. This translates into CASSQEPQGAWEKLFF.

This clonotype was detected many times. The V call is TRBV2, the J call TRBJ1-1; perhaps TRBD1 as D (6 bases). This CDR3 has 14 residues. From germline, CDR1 is SNHLY and CDR2 FYNNEI. Between the trimmed V and J ends, which lost 6 bases and 4 bases, there was a span of 15 bases. CDR3 sequence (DNA): TGTGCCAGCAGAGACCGACCAGGGGTCACTGAAGCTTTCTTT. Residues: CASRDRPGVTEAFF.

Relative to its sample, this clonotype is medium-sized. CDR3 residues: CASSPSTGGEGNQPQHF. The CDR3 nucleotides read TGTGCCAGCAGCCCCTCCACAGGGGGGGAAGGCAATCAGCCCCAGCATTTT. The chain links TRBV7-9 to TRBJ1-5; 8 nucleotides agree with TRBD1. The CDR3 runs 17 residues. Germline-derived CDR1 and CDR2 are SEHNR and FQNEAQ (reference sequence). J was trimmed by 2 bases and V by 5 bases; bases with no gene match: 11.